This T cell receptor delta chain was sequenced during a study of γδ T cells in repeated Plasmodium falciparum infection. This clone was seen more than once but under ten times. This DNA's translation differs at residue 4 from TCRdb's protein, which comes from a much larger clone; a read error is likely, and the protein shown is translated from the DNA. TCRdb reprocessed the multiplex PCR reads through CATT. Of 80,000 to 95,000 delta-chain clones in the sample, approximately 1.4% were seen once. Sequencing was performed on gamma-delta T cells from blood. This clonotype was sampled from a pool of human donors (malaria-infected and uninfected, not separated).

The CDR3 DNA follows: TGTGCCTGTGGCACCGTGGGGGCTTTGGGCGTTGATAAACTCATCTTT. Its protein is CACGTVGALGVDKLIF. This chain joins TRDV2 and TRDJ1, with D perhaps matching TRDD3 (6 bases). TCRdb lists no J gene, so it was determined here by aligning the DNA to germline. This CDR3 is 16 amino acids long. CDR1 GEAIGNYY and CDR2 EKD come from the germline V gene.